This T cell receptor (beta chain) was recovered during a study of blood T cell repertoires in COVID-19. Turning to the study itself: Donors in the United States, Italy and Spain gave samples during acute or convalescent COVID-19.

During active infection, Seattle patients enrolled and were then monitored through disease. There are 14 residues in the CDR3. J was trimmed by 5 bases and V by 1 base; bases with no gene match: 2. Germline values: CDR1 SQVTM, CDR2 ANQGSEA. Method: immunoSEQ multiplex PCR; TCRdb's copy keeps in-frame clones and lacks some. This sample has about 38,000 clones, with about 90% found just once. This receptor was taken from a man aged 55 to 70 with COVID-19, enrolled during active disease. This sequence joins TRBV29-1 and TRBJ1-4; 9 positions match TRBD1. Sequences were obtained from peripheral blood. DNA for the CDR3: TGCAGCGTTGAAGTAGGACAGGGGAATGAAAAACTGTTTTTT. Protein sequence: CSVEVGQGNEKLFF.